This T cell receptor (beta chain) derives from a study of vaccination and CD4 T cells after COVID-19. The assay that was used to sequence DNA from cultured CD4+ T cells was the Oncomine TCR Beta short-read assay. MiXCR, run by TCRdb on the PCR reads, gives a single entry per CDR3 protein. The table shows roughly 9,300 distinct CDR3 sequences, with less than 75% occurring only once. In this sample, this clonotype turned up a few times. Its target is unknown. Trimming shortened V by 7 bases and J by 6 bases, and 18 bases separated the two germline ends. The CDR3 is 15 amino acids. CDR1 MNHNS and CDR2 SASEGT come from the germline V gene. The treatment denotes: approximately 10-day PBMC culture with coronavirus spike peptide pools or control peptides (ViraFEST assay).

The clonotype originates from a human donor who had recovered from COVID-19. Sequenced sample: CD4+ T cells from blood, cultured in vitro. V and J are TRBV6-1 and TRBJ1-4; weak D call: TRBD1 (5 bases). For the CDR3, the DNA is TGTGCCAGCATTCCGGGACGGGACGGGTATGAAAAACTGTTTTTT. Translation gives CASIPGRDGYEKLFF.